Each of the 5 T cell receptor beta chains below was sequenced from the same sample in a study of T cell responses to AZD1222 COVID-19 vaccine. Profiled with immunoSEQ multiplex PCR; TCRdb holds only in-frame clones, not every one. The table records some 140,000 clones, nearly 90% of them present only once. The sequences come from peripheral blood, collected 28 days after the second AZD1222 dose. These receptors were collected from an adult who received the AZD1222 COVID-19 vaccine.

The chain uses TRBV4-1 and TRBJ2-3, with D uncertain. Germline V lookup: CDR1 MGHRA, CDR2 YSYEKL. The CDR3 is 14 amino acids. Trimming removed 3 bases from V and 2 bases from J, with 9 bases in between. CDR3 sequence reads: CASSQASFTDTQYF. CDR3 bases: TGCGCCAGCAGCCAGGCGTCCTTCACAGATACGCAGTATTTT.

This CDR3 reads CASNLSGENTEAFF. The CDR3 DNA follows: TGTGCCAGTAATTTAAGCGGTGAGAACACTGAAGCTTTCTTT. The gene calls are TRBV19 and TRBJ1-1; no definite D call. Germline V gene lookup returns CDR1 LNHDA and CDR2 SQIVND (reference sequence). V lost 7 bases to trimming and J lost 1 base, with 13 bases between them. The CDR3 is 14 amino acids.

The J gene is TRBJ1-2, the V gene TRBV4-1; no definite D call. The ends were cut back, 0 bases at V and 2 bases at J, with 7 bases in the middle. CDR3 size: 14 residues. Germline CDR1 and CDR2: MGHRA and YSYEKL. The CDR3 nucleotides are TGCGCCAGCAGCCAAGAGTGGGAGAACTATGGCTACACCTTC. Translated: CASSQEWENYGYTF.

CDR3 loop: CASSPERGVTNEQFF. DNA of the CDR3: TGCGCCAGCAGCCCCGAGCGGGGGGTAACAAATGAGCAGTTCTTC. This chain uses TRBV5-1 with TRBJ2-1; 9 bases align to TRBD2. The CDR3 runs to 15 residues. Trimming removed 4 bases from V and 7 bases from J; junction bases left unmatched: 9. Germline V lookup: CDR1 SGHRS, CDR2 YFSETQ.

This clone was seen once. V usage is TRBV7-9 and J usage is TRBJ1-1; TRBD1 is a possible D gene (5 bases). Germline CDR1 reads SEHNR; CDR2 reads FQNEAQ (reference sequence). Trimming took 8 bases from V and 0 from J, leaving 13 bases between them. There are 14 residues in the CDR3. In DNA form, the CDR3 reads TGTGCCAGCCTTCAGGGAACAATGAACACTGAAGCTTTCTTT. Amino acid sequence: CASLQGTMNTEAFF.